The clone carrying this T cell receptor beta chain showed up many times. What it recognizes is unknown. This entry belongs to a study of T cells after yellow fever vaccination. Across the study: The SMART-Seq v4 Ultra Low Input method served to prepare the low-cell-number fractions. Regarding the study as a whole: Bulk-population clonotypes that are abundant could appear as contaminants in FACS-sorted repertoires. After the booster, about 95% of CD4 and 75% to 90% of CD8 primary-response clones were re-detected.

The junction had 9 bases not matched to a gene; V was cut back by 6 bases and J by 1 base. This CDR3 spans 14 amino acids. The germline gives CDR1 SQVTM, CDR2 ANQGSEA. They built TCR cDNA with 5'RACE template switching, a step that put in a universal primer site and UMIs. MiXCR, run by TCRdb on the 5' RACE reads, gives a single entry per CDR3 protein. The table has fewer than 100,000 distinct CDR3 sequences, under 6.5% seen once. This sequence joins TRBV29-1 and TRBJ2-7; TRBD1 aligns across 7 bases. The source is a man younger than 35 who received the YFV17D yellow fever vaccine. The specimen was CD8+ T cells sorted from PBMCs, collected 10 days after the yellow fever booster vaccination. This CDR3 reads CSVLKTQGSYEQYF. In nucleotides, the CDR3 is TGCAGCGTGCTGAAAACACAGGGGTCCTACGAGCAGTACTTC.